This TCR beta chain was identified in a study of Graves' ophthalmopathy and Graves' hyperthyroidism. Study overall: Hyperthyroidism is called stable when no ophthalmopathy develops within 18 months of follow-up.

A few counts support this clonotype. Its antigen remains unknown. Patients with other autoimmune diseases, uncontrolled infections, pregnancy or lactation were excluded. Germline V gene lookup returns CDR1 DFQATT and CDR2 SNEGSKA (reference sequence). The junction had 6 bases not matched to a gene; V was cut back by 7 bases and J by 0 bases. The CDR3 totals 13 residues. Investigators amplified TCR beta CDR3 regions from RNA transcripts. Scientists carried out first-round RT-PCR using HTBI primers and then a second-round multiplex PCR. TCRdb re-derived calls from the multiplex PCR reads in MiXCR, one entry per CDR3 protein. The sample includes around 1,000,000 distinct CDR3 sequences, less than 45% of them seen just once. Findings and limits, study-wide: Among thyroid clonotypes expanded above 0.001 frequency, most also appeared in blood. Distinction of ophthalmopathy from stable hyperthyroidism by a 13-signature model reached almost 90% sensitivity and about 80% specificity.

The clonotype was recovered from an adult man with Graves' hyperthyroidism. Sequenced material: peripheral blood or thyroid tissue (not recorded which). V gene TRBV20-1 combines with J gene TRBJ2-7, with 7 bases aligning to TRBD2. CDR3 sequence reads: CSGEGVNSYEQYF. CDR3 in DNA: TGCAGTGGGGAGGGCGTAAACTCCTACGAGCAGTACTTC.